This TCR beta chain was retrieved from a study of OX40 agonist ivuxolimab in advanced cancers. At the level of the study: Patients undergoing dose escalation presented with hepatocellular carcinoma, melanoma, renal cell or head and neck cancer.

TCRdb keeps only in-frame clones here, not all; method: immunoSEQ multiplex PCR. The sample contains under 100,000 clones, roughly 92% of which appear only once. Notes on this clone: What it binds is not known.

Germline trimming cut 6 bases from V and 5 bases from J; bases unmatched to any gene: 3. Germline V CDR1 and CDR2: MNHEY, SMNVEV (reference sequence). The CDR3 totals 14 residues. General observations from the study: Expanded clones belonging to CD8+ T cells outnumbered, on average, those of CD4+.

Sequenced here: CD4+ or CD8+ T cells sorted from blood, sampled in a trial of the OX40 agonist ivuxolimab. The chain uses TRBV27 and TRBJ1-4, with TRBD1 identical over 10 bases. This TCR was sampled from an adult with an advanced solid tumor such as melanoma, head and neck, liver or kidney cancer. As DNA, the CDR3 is TGTGCCAGCAGCCGACAGGGGGCAAATGAAAAACTGTTTTTT. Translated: CASSRQGANEKLFF.